Listed below are T cell receptor beta chains from one sample, sequenced in a study of OX40 agonist ivuxolimab in advanced cancers. Clones were sequenced by immunoSEQ multiplex PCR, and TCRdb holds only the in-frame ones, with some missing. The sample yields approximately 70,000 clones, about 93% seen once. The sequences come from CD4+ or CD8+ T cells sorted from blood, collected in a trial of the OX40 agonist ivuxolimab. The source of these receptors is an adult with an advanced solid tumor such as melanoma, head and neck, liver or kidney cancer. Each CDR3 is given with its conserved first and last residue. Each record gives: clone size, V gene, J gene, D gene, CDR3 protein, CDR3 DNA. D genes are given only for firm matches. The size entry is marked missing in some rows and otherwise reads once, few, many or a size class.

>NA|TRBV7-2|TRBJ2-1|TRBD2
CASSLDWLAGYNEQFF
TGTGCCAGCAGCTTAGATTGGCTAGCGGGCTACAATGAGCAGTTCTTC
>once|TRBV15|TRBJ1-1|NA
CATSRGGGVTEAFF
TGTGCCACCAGCAGAGGAGGAGGCGTAACTGAAGCTTTCTTT
>NA|TRBV7-9|TRBJ2-1|NA
CASSLGGGSYNEQFF
TGTGCCAGCAGCTTAGGCGGCGGGTCTTACAATGAGCAGTTCTTC
>NA|TRBV5-4|TRBJ2-3|TRBD2
CASSTGLAGGADTQYF
TGTGCCAGCAGCACCGGACTAGCGGGAGGTGCAGATACGCAGTATTTT
>NA|TRBV7-9|TRBJ2-7|TRBD2
CASSLRTSFYEQYF
TGTGCCAGCAGCTTACGGACTAGCTTCTACGAGCAGTACTTC
>NA|TRBV29-1|TRBJ2-7|NA
CSVGGREQYF
TGCAGCGTTGGTGGGCGGGAGCAGTACTTC
>NA|TRBV29-1|TRBJ1-1|NA
CSVEDPRNTEAFF
TGCAGCGTTGAAGATCCACGGAACACTGAAGCTTTCTTT
>NA|TRBV4-3|TRBJ1-5|NA
CASSQDLGVESRHF
TGCGCCAGCAGCCAAGATTTGGGGGTGGAGTCAAGACATTTT
>NA|TRBV7-2|TRBJ2-4|NA
CASSLKGYQAKNIQYF
TGTGCCAGCAGCTTAAAAGGGTACCAAGCCAAAAACATTCAGTACTTC
>NA|TRBV13|TRBJ2-2|TRBD2
CASSGGAGRASGELFF
TGTGCCAGCAGCGGAGGGGCGGGGAGGGCCTCCGGGGAGCTGTTTTTT
>NA|TRBV19|TRBJ2-3|NA
CASRPGSTDTQYF
TGTGCCAGTAGGCCAGGGTCCACAGATACGCAGTATTTT
>NA|TRBV4-3|TRBJ2-2|NA
CASSQFGQVGELFF
TGCGCCAGCAGCCAGTTCGGGCAGGTCGGGGAGCTGTTTTTT
>once|TRBV5-1|TRBJ2-7|NA
CASSSTLGSYEQYF
TGCGCCAGCAGCTCCACCTTAGGTTCCTACGAGCAGTACTTC
>once|TRBV15|TRBJ2-2|TRBD1
CATSGGQGSPIFLGELFF
TGTGCCACCAGCGGGGGACAGGGGAGTCCGATCTTTCTCGGGGAGCTGTTTTTT
>NA|TRBV5-1|TRBJ1-5|NA
CASSLDGWQPQHF
TGCGCCAGCAGCTTGGACGGCTGGCAGCCCCAGCATTTT
>NA|TRBV2|TRBJ2-5|NA
CASRGEETQYF
TGTGCCAGCAGGGGCGAGGAGACCCAGTACTTC
>NA|TRBV19|TRBJ2-6|NA
CASSIMGQPIRISGANVLTF
TGTGCCAGTAGTATCATGGGGCAGCCAATCAGAATCTCTGGGGCCAACGTCCTGACTTTC
>NA|TRBV5-5|TRBJ2-3|NA
CASSLSSTHGTQYF
TGTGCCAGCAGCTTGAGCAGTACACACGGTACGCAGTATTTT
>few|TRBV13|TRBJ2-3|NA
CASSSKGGPGTDTQYF
TGTGCCAGCAGCTCCAAGGGGGGGCCTGGCACAGATACGCAGTATTTT
>NA|TRBV7-9|TRBJ2-1|TRBD2
CASSTIGLAGDNEQFF
TGTGCCAGCAGCACGATTGGACTAGCGGGCGACAATGAGCAGTTCTTC
>NA|TRBV6-5|TRBJ2-2|NA
CASSYASDTGELFF
TGTGCCAGCAGTTATGCTAGTGACACCGGGGAGCTGTTTTTT
>NA|TRBV5-1|TRBJ2-3|NA
CASSLETSLTDTQYF
TGCGCCAGCAGCTTAGAAACTAGCCTCACAGATACGCAGTATTTT
>NA|TRBV29-1|TRBJ2-1|TRBD2
CSGRTSGRDNEQFF
TGCAGCGGAAGGACTAGCGGGAGAGACAATGAGCAGTTCTTC
>once|TRBV6-4|TRBJ1-1|NA
CAGGRAEAFF
TGTGCCGGAGGGCGTGCTGAAGCTTTCTTT
>NA|TRBV6-5|TRBJ1-5|NA
CATSGGVSNQPQHF
TGTGCCACATCCGGGGGGGTAAGCAATCAGCCCCAGCATTTT
>NA|TRBV5-5|TRBJ2-3|NA
CASSLAGWASGTDTQYF
TGTGCCAGCAGCTTGGCTGGTTGGGCTAGCGGCACAGATACGCAGTATTTT
>NA|TRBV6-5|TRBJ2-7|NA
CASSVDGTRGEQYF
TGTGCCAGCAGTGTCGACGGAACACGGGGGGAGCAGTACTTC